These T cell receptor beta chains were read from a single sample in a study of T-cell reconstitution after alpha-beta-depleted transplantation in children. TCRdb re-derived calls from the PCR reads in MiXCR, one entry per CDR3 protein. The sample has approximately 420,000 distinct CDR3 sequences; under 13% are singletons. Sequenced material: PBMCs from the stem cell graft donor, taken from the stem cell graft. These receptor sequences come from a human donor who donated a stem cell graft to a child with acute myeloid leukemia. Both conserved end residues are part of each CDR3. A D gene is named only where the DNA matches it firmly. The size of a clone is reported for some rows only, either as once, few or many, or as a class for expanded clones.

cdr3_nt: TGCGCCAGCAGCCAAGCCGGGGGACTGTACACCGGGGAGCTGTTTTTT; cdr3_aa: CASSQAGGLYTGELFF; v_call: TRBV4-1; d_call: .; clone_size: .; j_call: TRBJ2-2
cdr3_nt: TGTGCTAGCAGCTTAGCTTTGGGCTACGAGCAGTACTTC; cdr3_aa: CASSLALGYEQYF; v_call: TRBV7-7; d_call: .; clone_size: few; j_call: TRBJ2-7
cdr3_nt: TGTGCCAGCAGCGTAACAGGGGACCTGAACACTGAAGCTTTCTTT; cdr3_aa: CASSVTGDLNTEAFF; v_call: TRBV9; d_call: TRBD1; clone_size: few; j_call: TRBJ1-1
cdr3_nt: TGTGCCAGCAGCATTACAGGGAGCTCCTATAATTCACCCCTCCACTTT; cdr3_aa: CASSITGSSYNSPLHF; v_call: TRBV11-2; d_call: .; clone_size: few; j_call: TRBJ1-6
cdr3_nt: TGTGCCAGCAGCTTAGAGGGACGGGGAGGAAACTATGGCTACACCTTC; cdr3_aa: CASSLEGRGGNYGYTF; v_call: TRBV11-3; d_call: .; clone_size: .; j_call: TRBJ1-2
cdr3_nt: TGTGCCAGCAGCCCCCTAAGGACTAGCTCGGGAGATACGCAGTATTTT; cdr3_aa: CASSPLRTSSGDTQYF; v_call: TRBV11-2; d_call: TRBD2; clone_size: many; j_call: TRBJ2-3
cdr3_nt: TGTGCCAGCAGCCAAGAGGGGACAGGGGTAGAGACCCAGTACTTC; cdr3_aa: CASSQEGTGVETQYF; v_call: TRBV3-1; d_call: TRBD1; clone_size: many; j_call: TRBJ2-5
cdr3_nt: TGTGCCAGCAGCACCCCGGCTAGCGGGACGTACGAGCAGTACTTC; cdr3_aa: CASSTPASGTYEQYF; v_call: TRBV6-1; d_call: TRBD2; clone_size: .; j_call: TRBJ2-7
cdr3_nt: TGTGCCAGCAGACTAGACAATGAGCAGTTCTTC; cdr3_aa: CASRLDNEQFF; v_call: TRBV7-9; d_call: .; clone_size: .; j_call: TRBJ2-1
cdr3_nt: TGCGCCAGCAGCCCGACCGAAGCGTCGCGCACAGATACGCAGTATTTT; cdr3_aa: CASSPTEASRTDTQYF; v_call: TRBV5-1; d_call: .; clone_size: many; j_call: TRBJ2-3
cdr3_nt: TGTGCCACCAGTTTGCAGGGGTCCCATCAGCCCCAGCATTTT; cdr3_aa: CATSLQGSHQPQHF; v_call: TRBV15; d_call: .; clone_size: few; j_call: TRBJ1-5
cdr3_nt: TGTGCCAGCAGCTTAGGGGCAGGGGGTATTCGGCCCCAGCATTTT; cdr3_aa: CASSLGAGGIRPQHF; v_call: TRBV7-2; d_call: TRBD1; clone_size: many; j_call: TRBJ1-5
cdr3_nt: TGTGCCATCAGTGAGTCGACGCGGGGGTCGTACGACCAGTACTTC; cdr3_aa: CAISESTRGSYDQYF; v_call: TRBV10-3; d_call: TRBD2; clone_size: .; j_call: TRBJ2-7
cdr3_nt: TGTGCTAGCAGCTTAGAGCTCGGCAGGGTTTCCTACAATGAGCAGTTCTTC; cdr3_aa: CASSLELGRVSYNEQFF; v_call: TRBV7-7; d_call: .; clone_size: many; j_call: TRBJ2-1
cdr3_nt: TGCGCCAGCAGCTACAACGCCGGGACGGCGAATGAAAAACTGTTTTTT; cdr3_aa: CASSYNAGTANEKLFF; v_call: TRBV5-1; d_call: .; clone_size: many; j_call: TRBJ1-4
cdr3_nt: TGTGCCAGCTCACCAGGGACTCAAGAGACCCAGTACTTC; cdr3_aa: CASSPGTQETQYF; v_call: TRBV18; d_call: .; clone_size: many; j_call: TRBJ2-5